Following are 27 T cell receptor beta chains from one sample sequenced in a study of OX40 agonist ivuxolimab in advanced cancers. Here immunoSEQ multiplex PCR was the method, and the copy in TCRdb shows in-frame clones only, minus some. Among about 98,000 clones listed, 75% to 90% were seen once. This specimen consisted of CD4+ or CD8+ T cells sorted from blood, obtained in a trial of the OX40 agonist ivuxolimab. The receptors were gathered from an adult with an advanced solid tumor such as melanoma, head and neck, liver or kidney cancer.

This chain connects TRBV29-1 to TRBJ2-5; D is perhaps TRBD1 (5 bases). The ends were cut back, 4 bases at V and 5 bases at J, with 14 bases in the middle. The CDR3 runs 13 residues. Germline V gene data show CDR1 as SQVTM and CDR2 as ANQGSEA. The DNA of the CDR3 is TGCAGCGTTGGAAGCTTAAAGGGGGAGACCCAGTACTTC. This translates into CSVGSLKGETQYF.

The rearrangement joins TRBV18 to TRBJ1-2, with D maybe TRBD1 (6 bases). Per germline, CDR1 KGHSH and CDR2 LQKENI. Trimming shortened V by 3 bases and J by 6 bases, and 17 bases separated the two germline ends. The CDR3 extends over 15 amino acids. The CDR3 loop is CASSPPTGTQNGYTF. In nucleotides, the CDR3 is TGTGCCAGCTCACCCCCCACAGGGACCCAGAATGGCTACACCTTC.

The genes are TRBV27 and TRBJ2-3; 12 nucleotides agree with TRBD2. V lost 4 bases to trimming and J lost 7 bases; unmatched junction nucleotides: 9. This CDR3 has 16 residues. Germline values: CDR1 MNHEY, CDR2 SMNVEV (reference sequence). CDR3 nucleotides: TGTGCCAGCAGTTCCCTCGGACTAGCGGGGCCGAATACGCAGTATTTT. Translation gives CASSSLGLAGPNTQYF.

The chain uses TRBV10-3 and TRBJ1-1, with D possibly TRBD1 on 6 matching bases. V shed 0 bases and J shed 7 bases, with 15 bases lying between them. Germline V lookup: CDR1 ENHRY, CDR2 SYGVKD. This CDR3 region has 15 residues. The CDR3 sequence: CAISESWDGGFEAFF. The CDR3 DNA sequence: TGTGCCATCAGTGAGTCGTGGGACGGGGGCTTTGAAGCTTTCTTT.

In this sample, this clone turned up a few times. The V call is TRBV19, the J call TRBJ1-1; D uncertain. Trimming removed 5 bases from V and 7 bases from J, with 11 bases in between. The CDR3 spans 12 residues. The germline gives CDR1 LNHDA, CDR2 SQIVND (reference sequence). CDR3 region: CASSVSSYEAFF. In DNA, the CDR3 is TGTGCCAGTAGTGTCTCCAGTTATGAAGCTTTCTTT.

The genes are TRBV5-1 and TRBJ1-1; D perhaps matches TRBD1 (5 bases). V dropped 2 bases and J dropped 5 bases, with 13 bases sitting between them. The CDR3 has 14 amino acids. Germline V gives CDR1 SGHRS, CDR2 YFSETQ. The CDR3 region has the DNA TGCGCCAGCAGCTTCGACAGCCGAACAACTGAAGCTTTCTTT. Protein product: CASSFDSRTTEAFF.

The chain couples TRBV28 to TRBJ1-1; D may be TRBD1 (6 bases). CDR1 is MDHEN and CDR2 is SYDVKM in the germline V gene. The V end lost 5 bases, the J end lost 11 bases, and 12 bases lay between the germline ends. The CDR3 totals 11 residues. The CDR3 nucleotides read TGTGCCAGCAGTAGGCCCACAGGGGCTTTCTTT. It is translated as CASSRPTGAFF.

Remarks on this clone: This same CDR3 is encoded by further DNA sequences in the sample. CDR3 protein: CASSIDRNTEAFF. In DNA, the CDR3 is TGTGCCAGCAGCATAGACCGAAACACTGAAGCTTTCTTT. The chain couples TRBV5-4 to TRBJ1-1; D ambiguous. CDR1 is SGHNT and CDR2 is YYREEE in the germline V gene (reference sequence). The CDR3 is 13 amino acids. Trimming stripped 4 bases from V and 2 bases from J, with 9 bases between.

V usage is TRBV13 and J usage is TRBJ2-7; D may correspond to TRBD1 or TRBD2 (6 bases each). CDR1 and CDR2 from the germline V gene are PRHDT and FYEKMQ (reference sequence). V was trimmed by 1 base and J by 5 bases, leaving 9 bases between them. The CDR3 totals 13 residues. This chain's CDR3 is CASSLAGANEQYF. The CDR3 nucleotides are TGTGCCAGCAGCTTAGCGGGGGCGAACGAGCAGTACTTC.

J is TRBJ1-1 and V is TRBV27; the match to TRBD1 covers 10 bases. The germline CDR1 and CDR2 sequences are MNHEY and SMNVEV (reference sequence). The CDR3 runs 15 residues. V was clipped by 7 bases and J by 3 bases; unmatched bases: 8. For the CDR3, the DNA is TGTGCCAGCAAAGGACAGGGGGATCTAGACACTGAAGCTTTCTTT. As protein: CASKGQGDLDTEAFF.

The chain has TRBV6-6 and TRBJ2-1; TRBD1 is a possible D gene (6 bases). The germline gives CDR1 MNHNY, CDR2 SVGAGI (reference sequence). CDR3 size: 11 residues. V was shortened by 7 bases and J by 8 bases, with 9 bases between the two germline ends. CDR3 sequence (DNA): TGTGCCAGCACTCACAGGGATGAGCAGTTCTTC. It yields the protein CASTHRDEQFF.

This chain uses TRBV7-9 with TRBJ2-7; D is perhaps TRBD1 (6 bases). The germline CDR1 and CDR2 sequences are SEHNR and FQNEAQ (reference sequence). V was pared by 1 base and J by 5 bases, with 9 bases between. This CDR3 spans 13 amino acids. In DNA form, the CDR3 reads TGTGCCAGCAGCTTAGGCCAGGGGAACGAGCAGTACTTC. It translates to CASSLGQGNEQYF.

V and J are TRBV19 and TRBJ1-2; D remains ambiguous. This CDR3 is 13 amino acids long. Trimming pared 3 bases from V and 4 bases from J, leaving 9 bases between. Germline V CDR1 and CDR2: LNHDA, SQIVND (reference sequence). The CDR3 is CASSMRVLYGYTF. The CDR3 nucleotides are TGTGCCAGTAGTATGAGAGTCCTCTATGGCTACACCTTC.

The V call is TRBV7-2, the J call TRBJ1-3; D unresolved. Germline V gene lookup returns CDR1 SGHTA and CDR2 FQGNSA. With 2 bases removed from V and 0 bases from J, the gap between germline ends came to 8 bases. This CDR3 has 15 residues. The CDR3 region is CASSLRGTSGNTIYF. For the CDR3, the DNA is TGTGCCAGCAGCTTAAGAGGTACCTCTGGAAACACCATATATTTT.

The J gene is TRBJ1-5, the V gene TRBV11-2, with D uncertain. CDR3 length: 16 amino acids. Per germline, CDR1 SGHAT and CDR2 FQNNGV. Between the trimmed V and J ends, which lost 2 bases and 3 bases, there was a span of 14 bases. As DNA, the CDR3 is TGTGCCAGCAGCTTAACTTCGGGCGGACCCAATCAGCCCCAGCATTTT. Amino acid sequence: CASSLTSGGPNQPQHF.

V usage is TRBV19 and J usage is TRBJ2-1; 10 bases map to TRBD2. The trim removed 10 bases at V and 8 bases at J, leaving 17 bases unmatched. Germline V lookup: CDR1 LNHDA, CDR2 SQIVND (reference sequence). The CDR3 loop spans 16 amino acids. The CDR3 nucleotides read TGTGCCACTACACTAAGCGGGGGGGCCTTTAGGGATGAGCAGTTCTTC. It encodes CATTLSGGAFRDEQFF.

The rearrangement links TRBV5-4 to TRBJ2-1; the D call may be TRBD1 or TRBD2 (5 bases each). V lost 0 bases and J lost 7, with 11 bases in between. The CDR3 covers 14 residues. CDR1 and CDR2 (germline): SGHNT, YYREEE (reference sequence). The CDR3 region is CASSLAGPRNEQFF. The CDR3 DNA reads TGTGCCAGCAGCTTGGCGGGGCCGAGGAATGAGCAGTTCTTC.

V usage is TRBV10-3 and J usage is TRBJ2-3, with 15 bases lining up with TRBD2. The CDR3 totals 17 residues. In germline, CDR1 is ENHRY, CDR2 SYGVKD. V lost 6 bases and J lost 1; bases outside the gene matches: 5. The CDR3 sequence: CAISGTSGGRGTDTQYF. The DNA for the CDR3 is TGTGCCATCAGCGGGACTAGCGGGGGGCGTGGCACAGATACGCAGTATTTT.

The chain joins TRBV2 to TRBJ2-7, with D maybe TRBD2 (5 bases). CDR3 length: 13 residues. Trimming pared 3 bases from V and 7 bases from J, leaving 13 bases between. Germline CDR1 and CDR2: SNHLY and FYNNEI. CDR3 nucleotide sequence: TGTGCCAGCAGTGAGGAGAGGGCCAGTGAGCAGTACTTC. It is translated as CASSEERASEQYF.

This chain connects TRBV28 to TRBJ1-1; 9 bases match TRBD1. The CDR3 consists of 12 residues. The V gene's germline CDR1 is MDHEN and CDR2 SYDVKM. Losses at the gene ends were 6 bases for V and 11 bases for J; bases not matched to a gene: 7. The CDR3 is CASREGQGYAFF. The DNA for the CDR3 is TGTGCCAGCAGAGAAGGACAGGGGTATGCTTTCTTT. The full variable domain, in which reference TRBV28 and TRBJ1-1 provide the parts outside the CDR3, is DVKVTQSSRYLVKRTGEKVFLECVQDMDHENMFWYRQDPGLGLRLIYFSYDVKMKEKGDIPEGYSVSREKKERFSLILESASTNQTSMYLCASREGQGYAFFGQGTRLTVV.

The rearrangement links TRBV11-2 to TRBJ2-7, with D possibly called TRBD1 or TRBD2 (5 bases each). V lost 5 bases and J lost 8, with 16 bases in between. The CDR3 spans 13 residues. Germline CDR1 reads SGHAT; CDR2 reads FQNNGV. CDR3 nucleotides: TGTGCCAGCAGCCCCCCGGGCAGGGAGAAGCAGTACTTC. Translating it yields CASSPPGREKQYF.

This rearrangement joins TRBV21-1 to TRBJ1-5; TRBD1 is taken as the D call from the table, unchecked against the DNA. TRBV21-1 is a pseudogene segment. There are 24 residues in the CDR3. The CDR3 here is CASSNQGGAGPKDVSRYSNQPQHF. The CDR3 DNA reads TGTGCCAGCAGCAATCAGGGGGGTGCTGGGCCGAAGGATGTATCTCGATATAGCAATCAGCCCCAGCATTTT.

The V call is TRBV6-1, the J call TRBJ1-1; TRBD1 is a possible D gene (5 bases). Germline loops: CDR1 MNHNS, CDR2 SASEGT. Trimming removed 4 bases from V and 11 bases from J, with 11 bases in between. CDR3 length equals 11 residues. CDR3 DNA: TGTGCCAGCAGTGTAGGGGCTGCGGCTTTCTTT. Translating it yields CASSVGAAAFF.

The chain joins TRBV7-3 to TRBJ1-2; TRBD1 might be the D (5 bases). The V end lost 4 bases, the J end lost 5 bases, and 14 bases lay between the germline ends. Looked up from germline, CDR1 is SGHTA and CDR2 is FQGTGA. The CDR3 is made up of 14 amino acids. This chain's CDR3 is CASSSQGGSYGYTF. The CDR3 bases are TGTGCCAGCAGCTCCCAGGGCGGATCTTATGGCTACACCTTC.

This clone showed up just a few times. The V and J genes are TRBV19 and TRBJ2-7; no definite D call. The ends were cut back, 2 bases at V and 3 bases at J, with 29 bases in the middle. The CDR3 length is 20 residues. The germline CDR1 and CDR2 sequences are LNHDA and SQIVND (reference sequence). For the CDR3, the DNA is TGTGCCAGTAGTATACGGAAGTGGGAAACAGTATTCCATGCCAACTACGAGCAGTACGTC. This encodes CASSIRKWETVFHANYEQYV.

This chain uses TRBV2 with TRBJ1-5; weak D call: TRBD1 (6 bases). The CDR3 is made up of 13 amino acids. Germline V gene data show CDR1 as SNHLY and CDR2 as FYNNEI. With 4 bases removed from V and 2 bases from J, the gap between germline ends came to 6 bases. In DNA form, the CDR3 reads TGTGCCAGCAGTGGGACAGGCAATCAGCCCCAGCATTTT. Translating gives CASSGTGNQPQHF.

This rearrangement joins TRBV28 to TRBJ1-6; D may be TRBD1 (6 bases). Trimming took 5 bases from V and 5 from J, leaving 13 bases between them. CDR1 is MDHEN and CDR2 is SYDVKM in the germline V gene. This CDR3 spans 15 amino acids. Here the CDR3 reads CASSPPGQDNSPLHF. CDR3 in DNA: TGTGCCAGCAGTCCCCCGGGACAAGATAATTCACCCCTCCACTTT.